This TCR beta chain was sequenced for a study of OX40 agonist ivuxolimab in advanced cancers. About the study: Eligibility admitted prior anti-PD-1, anti-PD-L1 or anti-CTLA-4 therapy; around 42% had some.

Notes on the study in general: Low normalized T-cell clonal expansion was also seen in some nonresponders. Researchers did not determine the expanded peripheral T cells' antigen specificity.

In regard to this clone: Its antigen remains unknown.

Measured with immunoSEQ multiplex PCR; TCRdb has only the in-frame clones, and not every one. The profile shows some 50,000 clones, over 75% of them singletons. Germline lookup yields CDR1 SNHLY and CDR2 FYNNEI. The CDR3 extends over 14 amino acids. The V end was cut by 8 bases, the J end by 6 bases, with 17 bases between. The chain employs TRBV2 and TRBJ2-1; TRBD2 might be the D (5 bases). This clonotype originated in an adult with an advanced solid tumor such as melanoma, head and neck, liver or kidney cancer. Sequences were derived from CD4+ or CD8+ T cells sorted from blood, sampled in a trial of the OX40 agonist ivuxolimab. CDR3 DNA sequence: TGTGCCAGCGTCGGGCAGGAGGTCGGCAATGAGCAGTTCTTC. Its protein product is CASVGQEVGNEQFF.